These T cell receptor beta chains were read from a single sample in a study of glioma-infiltrating T cells. TCRdb re-derived calls from the multiplex PCR reads in MiXCR, one entry per CDR3 protein. The data show tens of thousands of distinct CDR3 sequences, less than 30% seen once. The specimen was glioma tissue, nonneoplastic brain tissue, or PBMCs (not recorded which). These receptors all come from a human donor with low-grade glioma or glioblastoma, undergoing nonglioma brain surgery, or in good health (not recorded which). Both conserved end residues are part of each CDR3. Each record gives: V gene, J gene, D gene, CDR3 protein. The D gene is left open where the match is weak.

TRBV6-1,TRBJ2-3,TRBD2,CASTPRLAQATDTQYF
TRBV19,TRBJ2-3,-,CASSYRTDTQYF
TRBV2,TRBJ2-7,-,CASRRDGPISEQYF
TRBV18,TRBJ2-1,-,CASSAMRESYNEQFF
TRBV6-1,TRBJ2-7,-,CASSAPFEQYF
TRBV20-1,TRBJ1-2,-,CSAGVNGYTF
TRBV12-3/TRBV12-4,TRBJ1-1,-,CASSPYIGRMNTEAFF
TRBV18,TRBJ1-1,TRBD1,CASSPPTGSRGAEAFF
TRBV11-2,TRBJ1-6,-,CASSLVGTNNSPLHF
TRBV2,TRBJ2-3,TRBD2,CASSVRTSPRPWASTDTQYF
TRBV12-3/TRBV12-4,TRBJ2-7,-,CASSFHGQLGEKYF
TRBV29-1,TRBJ2-7,-,CSVAAPKDSQSSYEQYF
TRBV6-2/TRBV6-3,TRBJ2-7,-,CASSSPRGPYEQYF
TRBV19,TRBJ2-2,-,CASSKMGPNTGELFF
TRBV3-1,TRBJ2-1,-,CASTQSGTASTREQFF
TRBV12-3/TRBV12-4,TRBJ1-1,-,CASSRPALTEAFF
TRBV18,TRBJ1-4,-,CASSRETATNEKLFF
TRBV6-5,TRBJ1-1,-,CASSYEDMNTEAFF
TRBV2,TRBJ1-3,TRBD1,CASTTGQGAGNTIYF
TRBV19,-,TRBD2,CATRLAGAKNIQYF
TRBV20-1,TRBJ2-7,-,CSASRQVPYEQYF